These 17 T cell receptor beta chains originate from one sample sequenced in a study of T cells in localized non-small cell lung cancer. Produced via immunoSEQ multiplex PCR; TCRdb's table is partial and in-frame only. The table has roughly 2,000 clones, roughly 25% seen once. Sequenced here: normal lung tissue next to the tumor, sampled before any cancer treatment. These TCRs come from an older female donor with stage I lung adenocarcinoma.

This chain joins TRBV12-5 and TRBJ1-3; possible D gene TRBD1, 5 bases. Trimming took 9 bases from V and 0 from J, leaving 15 bases between them. The germline CDR1 and CDR2 sequences are LGHNT and FRNRAP. There are 15 residues in the CDR3. The CDR3 bases are TGTGCTAGCGCTAGAGGGGAAGGCTCTGGAAACACCATATATTTT. Its translation is CASARGEGSGNTIYF.

The chain recombines TRBV11-3 with TRBJ2-1; 16 bases are a match to TRBD2. The germline V gene encodes CDR1 SGHNT and CDR2 YENEEA. The trim removed 5 bases at V and 0 bases at J, leaving 7 bases unmatched. The CDR3 totals 19 residues. Here the CDR3 reads CASSPGTSGRGSSYNEQFF. Here the CDR3 DNA reads TGTGCCAGCAGCCCCGGGACTAGCGGGAGGGGAAGCTCCTACAATGAGCAGTTCTTC.

This clone was seen only a few times. The rearrangement uses TRBV9 and TRBJ2-1, with 9 bases identical to TRBD2. Germline V gives CDR1 SGDLS, CDR2 YYNGEE. The V segment lost 4 bases and the J segment 5 bases; nucleotides outside the gene matches: 7. This CDR3 has 15 amino acids. CDR3 DNA: TGTGCCAGCAGCCGTAGCGGGAGCGGAAACAATGAGCAGTTCTTC. This encodes CASSRSGSGNNEQFF.

The sample holds a few counts of this clone. The chain carries TRBV6-8 and TRBJ2-3; D remains ambiguous. Looked up from germline, CDR1 is MNHGY and CDR2 is SAAAGT. V was clipped by 6 bases and J by 5 bases, with 9 bases between them. The CDR3 spans 12 residues. The CDR3 spells CASRLSGDTQYF. CDR3 in DNA: TGTGCCAGCAGACTTTCCGGAGATACGCAGTATTTT.

The chain links TRBV11-3 to TRBJ2-3, with 10 positions matching TRBD2. V shed 5 bases and J 4 bases; nucleotides not matched to a gene: 9. This CDR3 spans 16 amino acids. Germline values: CDR1 SGHNT, CDR2 YENEEA. CDR3 amino acids: CASSPRTSGPADTQYF. The CDR3 DNA is TGTGCCAGCAGCCCCCGGACTAGCGGCCCCGCAGATACGCAGTATTTT.

The chain has TRBV6-8 and TRBJ2-5; 7 bases map to TRBD2. With V trimmed by 3 bases and J by 7 bases, 17 bases remained unmatched. The CDR3 contains 17 residues. Germline CDR1 reads MNHGY; CDR2 reads SAAAGT. DNA for the CDR3: TGTGCCAGCAGTTATGAGGGCCTAGGACTAGGAGTTACGACCCAGTACTTC. Translating gives CASSYEGLGLGVTTQYF.

By sample fraction, this clone is medium-sized (0.01 to 0.1%). The rearrangement joins TRBV11-3 to TRBJ2-1; the match to TRBD2 covers 7 bases. The CDR3 is made up of 15 amino acids. Germline lookup yields CDR1 SGHNT and CDR2 YENEEA. V was clipped by 5 bases and J by 8 bases; unmatched bases: 12. For the CDR3, the DNA is TGTGCCAGCAGCCTATCTAGCGGAGTAGTCCATGAGCAGTTCTTC. Protein: CASSLSSGVVHEQFF.

J is TRBJ2-3 and V is TRBV9; TRBD2 agrees at 9 bases. The CDR3 totals 15 residues. The junction had 4 bases not matched to a gene; V was cut back by 0 bases and J by 5 bases. Germline V lookup: CDR1 SGDLS, CDR2 YYNGEE. This chain's CDR3 is CASSVEISGGDTQYF. CDR3 nucleotides: TGTGCCAGCAGCGTAGAGATTAGCGGGGGAGATACGCAGTATTTT.

By share of the sample, this clone is medium-sized (0.01 to 0.1%). This sequence joins TRBV9 and TRBJ1-5, with 8 bases lining up with TRBD1. This CDR3 has 15 residues. Looked up from germline, CDR1 is SGDLS and CDR2 is YYNGEE. V was clipped by 3 bases and J by 6 bases; unmatched bases: 8. The CDR3 reads CASSAVGQGPQPQHF. In DNA, the CDR3 is TGTGCCAGCAGCGCCGTCGGACAGGGCCCTCAGCCCCAGCATTTT.

This clone was counted a few times. This sequence joins TRBV23-1 and TRBJ2-1, with TRBD2 identical over 11 bases. TRBV23-1 is recorded as an ORF, its role being uncertain. CDR3 size: 16 residues. Unmatched junction bases numbered 13, after V lost 6 bases and J lost 9 bases. Here the CDR3 DNA reads TGCGCCAGCAGCCTAGAGGTTACTAGCGGGAGATCTGAGCAGTTCTTC. The encoded protein is CASSLEVTSGRSEQFF.

The rearrangement joins TRBV9 to TRBJ1-2, with 7 bases identical to TRBD1. This CDR3 is built from 16 residues. The V segment lost 3 bases and the J segment 0 bases; nucleotides outside the gene matches: 8. CDR1 and CDR2 (germline): SGDLS, YYNGEE. For the CDR3, the DNA is TGTGCCAGCAGCGCCTCGCCAGGGACAGCTAACTATGGCTACACCTTC. It specifies CASSASPGTANYGYTF.

This clone is large (0.1 to 1%). This chain connects TRBV28 to TRBJ1-2, with D possibly matching TRBD1 (6 bases). Germline lookup yields CDR1 MDHEN and CDR2 SYDVKM. The CDR3 contains 17 residues. V shed 4 bases and J shed 9 bases, with 27 bases lying between them. CDR3: CASSSPHIQGSPVRYTF. In nucleotides, the CDR3 is TGTGCCAGCAGTTCTCCCCATATTCAGGGGTCCCCCGTACGCTACACCTTC.

This clone was detected only a few times. The genes are TRBV11-3 and TRBJ2-6; the D call may be TRBD1 or TRBD2 (6 bases each). The germline gives CDR1 SGHNT, CDR2 YENEEA. V was clipped by 5 bases and J by 2 bases, with 10 bases between them. CDR3 length: 15 residues. DNA for the CDR3: TGTGCCAGCAGCCCAAGGGGGGCTGGGGCCAACGTCCTGACTTTC. Protein sequence: CASSPRGAGANVLTF.

The CDR3 spells CASSPLDRGSGYTF. The CDR3 bases are TGTGCCAGCTCACCACTCGACAGGGGTTCGGGCTACACCTTC. This rearrangement joins TRBV18 to TRBJ1-2; TRBD1 agrees at 8 bases. This CDR3 has 14 residues. The J segment lost 8 bases and the V segment lost 1 base, leaving 6 bases of the junction unmatched. Looked up from germline, CDR1 is KGHSH and CDR2 is LQKENI.

By share, this clone ranks as medium-sized. The chain carries TRBV11-3 and TRBJ2-2, with D perhaps TRBD2 (5 bases). CDR1 is SGHNT, CDR2 YENEEA, per germline. This CDR3 has 15 residues. Trimming cost V 3 bases and J 5 bases, with 13 bases left between them. The CDR3: CASSFTLAGTGELFF. The CDR3 DNA is TGTGCCAGCAGCTTCACGCTAGCCGGTACCGGGGAGCTGTTTTTT.

The chain uses TRBV11-3 and TRBJ2-1; TRBD2 agrees at 15 bases. This CDR3 is 17 amino acids long. V was clipped by 5 bases and J by 4 bases; unmatched bases: 6. CDR1 SGHNT and CDR2 YENEEA come from the germline V gene. CDR3 sequence (DNA): TGTGCCAGCAGCGCGGGACTAGCGGGAGGAGTTTACAATGAGCAGTTCTTC. Its translation is CASSAGLAGGVYNEQFF.

The chain combines TRBV6-8 with TRBJ1-4; no clear D. Germline CDR1 MNHGY, CDR2 SAAAGT. Between the trimmed V and J ends, which lost 10 bases and 5 bases, there was a span of 11 bases. The CDR3 sequence is 12 residues long. CDR3 sequence reads: CAISSENEKLFF. In nucleotides, the CDR3 is TGTGCCATCAGCAGTGAGAATGAAAAACTGTTTTTT.